A single sample is the source of the 5 T cell receptor beta chains below, sequenced in a study of blood T cell repertoires in COVID-19. Profiling relied on immunoSEQ multiplex PCR, and the TCRdb table lists in-frame clones only, not all of them. The sample contains around 220,000 clones, roughly 80% of which appear only once. Material: peripheral blood. The source of these receptors is a man aged 30 to 45 with active or convalescent COVID-19.

The chain has TRBV4-2 and TRBJ2-1; D perhaps matches TRBD1 (6 bases). The ends were cut back, 1 base at V and 7 bases at J, with 11 bases in the middle. CDR1 and CDR2 from the germline V gene are LGHNA and YNFKEQ. The CDR3 totals 14 residues. CDR3 sequence reads: CASSQVVGQNEQFF. The CDR3 nucleotides are TGTGCCAGCAGCCAAGTGGTTGGACAGAATGAGCAGTTCTTC.

This clone has more than one count but fewer than ten. The rearrangement links TRBV5-4 to TRBJ2-3; 7 bases line up with TRBD2. Germline CDR1 SGHNT, CDR2 YYREEE (reference sequence). J was trimmed by 6 bases and V by 0 bases; bases with no gene match: 7. The CDR3 contains 15 residues. CDR3: CASSLGRAGRDTQYF. The CDR3 nucleotides read TGTGCCAGCAGCTTGGGAAGAGCCGGGAGGGATACGCAGTATTTT.

The V call is TRBV4-3, the J call TRBJ2-1; maybe TRBD2 (5 bases). Germline lookup yields CDR1 LGHNA and CDR2 YSLEER. The ends were cut back, 0 bases at V and 7 bases at J, with 7 bases in the middle. CDR3 size: 13 residues. The CDR3 DNA is TGCGCCAGCAGCCAAGAAGGCGGGAATGAGCAGTTCTTC. Translating gives CASSQEGGNEQFF.

The V gene is TRBV6-6, the J gene TRBJ1-2; a possible D gene is TRBD1 (5 bases). Germline values: CDR1 MNHNY, CDR2 SVGAGI (reference sequence). The CDR3 contains 15 residues. V was trimmed by 7 bases and J by 2 bases, leaving 17 bases between them. The DNA for the CDR3 is TGTGCCAGCACCTTACCGGGGGGAGGGAACTATGGCTACACCTTC. This translates into CASTLPGGGNYGYTF.

This rearrangement joins TRBV7-2 to TRBJ2-2, with a weak D call TRBD2 (5 bases). Germline CDR1 reads SGHTA; CDR2 reads FQGNSA. This CDR3 is built from 12 residues. V lost 8 bases and J 8 bases, leaving 12 bases between the germline ends. In nucleotides, the CDR3 is TGTGCCAGCGGGAGTGTTGGTGGGGAGCTGTTTTTT. Residues: CASGSVGGELFF.